The sequence of this T cell receptor beta chain was determined in a study of shared T cell receptors in the human thymus. The table lists this clone with a count of one. The germline V gene has CDR1 SGHTA and CDR2 FQGTGA. The V segment lost 5 bases and the J segment 2 bases; nucleotides outside the gene matches: 5. The CDR3 sequence is 15 residues long. Sequenced by immunoSEQ multiplex PCR; TCRdb stores in-frame clones only, minus some. The sample yields 500,000 to 550,000 clones, 78% seen once. These records were also assigned to another study, of human thymus T cells.

This TCR was sampled from a boy under two years old with a congenital heart defect. The chain recombines TRBV7-3 with TRBJ2-1; 8 bases fit TRBD2. The source material was thymocytes. CDR3 nucleotide sequence: TGTGCCAGCAGCCCAAGCGGGAGCGCCTACAATGAGCAGTTCTTC. This encodes CASSPSGSAYNEQFF.